This entry is about one TCR beta chain. The antigen remains undetermined. As TCR cDNA was made by 5'RACE template switching, a universal primer site and UMIs were added. TCRdb ran MiXCR on the 5' RACE reads and lists one entry per CDR3 protein. The top ten clones hold 35% to 40% of a sample with 150,000 or so distinct CDR3 sequences, around 8.5% of them seen once. This specimen comes from a study of T cells after yellow fever vaccination. Study-level results: The secondary response showed a weaker magnitude and a faster peak, day 5 versus 15. Post-booster repertoires contained most primary-vaccination clones again (roughly 95% CD4, around 89% CD8). Abundant clonotypes from the bulk population could have been carried over as contaminants into FACS-sorted repertoires.

The CDR3 has 15 amino acids. Germline lookup yields CDR1 DFQATT and CDR2 SNEGSKA (reference sequence). Trimming at V came to 4 bases and at J to 5 bases, leaving 4 bases not matched to a gene. This clonotype originated in a man aged 18 to 30 who received the YFV17D yellow fever vaccine. Source: CD8+ T cells sorted from PBMCs, taken 45 days after the yellow fever booster vaccination. J is TRBJ2-1 and V is TRBV20-1; 14 bases map to TRBD2. The CDR3 nucleotides are TGCAGTGCTACGACTAGCGGGAGGGCCCACAATGAGCAGTTCTTC. The encoded protein is CSATTSGRAHNEQFF.